A single sample is the source of the 8 T cell receptor beta chains below, sequenced in a study of graft-versus-host responses after intestinal transplantation. The antigens of these receptors remain unknown. The repertoire was sequenced with immunoSEQ multiplex PCR; TCRdb's copy has only in-frame clones and lacks some. The sample lists tens of thousands of clones, about 89% occurring once. The sequencing used unstimulated CD8+ T cells sorted from spleen or lymph node cells, collected before intestinal transplant. These receptors came from a human donor who received an intestinal transplant.

This chain connects TRBV5-1 to TRBJ2-2; perhaps TRBD2 as D (6 bases). The germline CDR1 and CDR2 sequences are SGHRS and YFSETQ. This CDR3 region has 16 residues. Trimming took off 0 bases at V and 4 bases at J, with 13 bases between the two ends. The CDR3 is CASSLAGRGGTGELFF. The DNA of the CDR3 is TGCGCCAGCAGCTTGGCCGGGCGGGGCGGCACCGGGGAGCTGTTTTTT.

The rearrangement uses TRBV28 and TRBJ2-1; possibly TRBD2 for D (10 bases). The ends were cut back, 3 bases at V and 2 bases at J, with 26 bases in the middle. This CDR3 has 20 amino acids. CDR1 is MDHEN and CDR2 is SYDVKM in the germline V gene. The DNA for the CDR3 is TGTGCCAGCAGTTTCCGGACAGGGGCTAGCGGGAGCAGCCCCTACAATGAGCAGTTCTTC. It encodes CASSFRTGASGSSPYNEQFF.

The chain couples TRBV6-5 to TRBJ1-5; D not resolved. The CDR3 extends over 13 amino acids. Germline CDR1 and CDR2: MNHEY and SVGAGI. V lost 4 bases and J lost 4, with 8 bases in between. The chain's CDR3 is CASSWGGNQPQHF. The CDR3 nucleotides read TGTGCCAGCAGTTGGGGAGGGAATCAGCCCCAGCATTTT.

This rearrangement joins TRBV4-1 to TRBJ2-7; 7 bases fit TRBD2. The junction had 3 bases not matched to a gene; V was cut back by 3 bases and J by 1 base. Germline V lookup: CDR1 MGHRA, CDR2 YSYEKL. The CDR3 spans 14 residues. CDR3 sequence reads: CASSQDSGSYEQYF. The CDR3, as DNA: TGCGCCAGCAGCCAGGATAGCGGGTCCTACGAGCAGTACTTC.

The V and J genes are TRBV7-8 and TRBJ2-2; D unresolved. Germline V CDR1 and CDR2: SGHVS, FQNEAQ. The ends were cut back, 5 bases at V and 3 bases at J, with 13 bases in the middle. The CDR3 is 15 amino acids. CDR3 DNA sequence: TGTGCCAGCAGCGTGCCTTCTCGGGACACCGGGGAGCTGTTTTTT. Its translation: CASSVPSRDTGELFF. The full variable domain, with the rest looked up from reference TRBV7-8 and TRBJ2-2, is GAGVSQSPRYKVAKRGQDVALRCDPISGHVSLFWYQQALGQGPEFLTYFQNEAQLDKSGLPSDRFFAERPEGSVSTLKIQRTQQEDSAVYLCASSVPSRDTGELFFGEGSRLTVL.

The J gene is TRBJ2-3, the V gene TRBV28; 9 bases map to TRBD2. The CDR3 loop spans 16 amino acids. Trimming cost V 3 bases and J 2 bases; bases outside gene matches: 6. From germline, CDR1 is MDHEN and CDR2 SYDVKM. This CDR3 is CASSFRLAGYTDTQYF. The CDR3, as DNA: TGTGCCAGCAGTTTTAGGCTAGCGGGATACACAGATACGCAGTATTTT.

V gene TRBV6-1 combines with J gene TRBJ1-5; 9 bases are a match to TRBD1. Germline assignment: CDR1 MNHNS and CDR2 SASEGT. J gave up 5 bases and V 6 bases, and 5 bases lay outside the gene matches. The CDR3 spans 14 residues. The CDR3 loop reads CASSHRGPHQPQHF. The CDR3 bases are TGTGCCAGCAGCCACAGGGGGCCGCATCAGCCCCAGCATTTT.

The chain has TRBV10-3 and TRBJ1-1, with D uncertain. This CDR3 spans 19 amino acids. Germline-derived CDR1 and CDR2 are ENHRY and SYGVKD. V dropped 6 bases and J dropped 0 bases, with 26 bases sitting between them. CDR3 region: CAISLIPGTPGDMNTEAFF. CDR3 in DNA: TGTGCCATCAGCCTTATTCCGGGAACCCCTGGGGATATGAACACTGAAGCTTTCTTT.